This T cell receptor beta chain was identified in a study of cytomegalovirus exposure and HLA in healthy donors. A note on this clone: The antigen remains undetermined.

Study outcomes and limitations: Confirmation was obtained in vitro that a few CMV-associated chains are specific for CMV antigens. It was reported that the classifier diagnosed cytomegalovirus status with high specificity and sensitivity in both the original and validation cohorts.

Amplification used 60 Vbeta primers and 13 Jbeta primers. Generated by immunoSEQ multiplex PCR, the TCRdb table keeps only in-frame clones and is missing some. The listing records tens of thousands of clones. Trimming left V 4 bases short and J 4 bases short, with 10 bases between. This CDR3 contains 12 residues. Germline CDR1 and CDR2: GTSNPN and SVGIG (reference sequence). This sequence originates from a woman in her twenties or thirties in good health and CMV-seronegative. This chain links TRBV30 with TRBJ1-2, with D possibly TRBD1 on 6 matching bases. Input material: PBMCs. The chain's CDR3 is CAWTGEGYGYTF. CDR3 sequence (DNA): TGTGCCTGGACAGGGGAAGGCTATGGCTACACCTTC.